A single sample is the source of the 20 T cell receptor beta chains below, sequenced in a study of early T cells in non-severe SARS-CoV-2 infection (dated by TCRdb to the early 2020s). The library was obtained by 5' RACE. Reads for this sample came from a NextSeq 500. TCRdb reworked the public reads: Q25 trimming with fastp, MiXCR clone assembly, productive beta chains retained. Each entry merges the rows of one CDR3 protein and shows their most common DNA and genes. A total of fewer than 65,000 distinct CDR3 sequences appear in this sample, 8% to 10% of them only once. Over 0.95% of the sample is held by the ten biggest clonotypes. The sample was whole blood. These receptors came from an adult who was a healthcare worker with PCR-confirmed SARS-CoV-2 infection or an uninfected control (not recorded which).

This clonotype was detected many times. V gene TRBV28 combines with J gene TRBJ2-7; a weak D match, TRBD1 (5 bases). Germline V CDR1 and CDR2: MDHEN, SYDVKM. Trimming removed 4 bases at V and 2 bases at J, with 12 bases between. This CDR3 is 14 amino acids long. CDR3 sequence: CASSSHRTPYEQYV. The DNA of the CDR3 is TGTGCCAGCAGTTCGCACAGGACCCCCTACGAGCAGTACGTC.

DNA of the CDR3: TGTGCCAGTAGCGGGCAGACCACAGATACGCAGTATTTT. Translating gives CASSGQTTDTQYF. V and J are TRBV19 and TRBJ2-3; D ambiguous. Germline values: CDR1 LNHDA, CDR2 SQIVND (reference sequence). This CDR3 region has 13 residues. V was trimmed by 6 bases and J by 2 bases, leaving 9 bases between them.

This clonotype appeared many times. J is TRBJ1-5 and V is TRBV12-3 or TRBV12-4; possibly TRBD1 for D (5 bases). The CDR3 has 15 amino acids. V lost 5 bases, J lost 6 bases, and 17 bases lay in between. The CDR3 DNA reads TGTGCCAGCAGTCCGGGGGACCCCCGGGTTCAGCCCCAGCATTTT. Translated: CASSPGDPRVQPQHF.

In its sample, this clonotype ranks as medium-sized. V usage is TRBV7-9 and J usage is TRBJ2-5; D not resolved. The V gene's germline CDR1 is SEHNR and CDR2 FQNEAQ (reference sequence). There are 12 residues in the CDR3. V lost 4 bases and J 5 bases, leaving 8 bases between the germline ends. The CDR3 nucleotides are TGTGCCAGCAGCTCGCAGTTGGAGACCCAGTACTTC. Translating gives CASSSQLETQYF.

V usage is TRBV20-1 and J usage is TRBJ1-2; D remains unclear. Trimming stripped 0 bases from V and 7 bases from J, with 15 bases between. Germline lookup yields CDR1 DFQATT and CDR2 SNEGSKA (reference sequence). The CDR3 covers 14 residues. The CDR3 sequence: CSARERGITSGYTF. CDR3 coding DNA: TGCAGTGCTAGAGAGCGGGGTATTACGAGTGGCTACACCTTC.

In this sample, this clonotype turned up once. The CDR3, as DNA: TGCACCACGCCCGGGTCGGGAGGCTACACCTTC. Translation gives CTTPGSGGYTF. The V and J genes are TRBV29-1 and TRBJ1-2; D not resolved. Germline V gene sequence: CDR1 SQVTM, CDR2 ANQGSEA. This CDR3 region has 11 residues.

In its sample, this clonotype was seen a few times. This chain uses TRBV11-2 with TRBJ2-1, with 9 bases matching TRBD1. Germline CDR1 is SGHAT and CDR2 is FQNNGV. The CDR3 is 18 residues long. After removal of 0 bases from V and 5 bases from J, the junction contained 11 bases not matched to a gene. The CDR3 DNA reads TGTGCCAGCAGCTTAGATAATAGGGCGGGACAGGGAAACAATGAGCAGTTCTTC. Residues: CASSLDNRAGQGNNEQFF.

The rearrangement uses TRBV6-6 and TRBJ1-6, with TRBD1 matching 7 bases. This CDR3 has 13 residues. Germline CDR1 reads MNHNY; CDR2 reads SVGAGI (reference sequence). Losses at the gene ends were 8 bases for V and 7 bases for J; bases not matched to a gene: 5. Written as DNA, the CDR3 is TGTGCCAGCTACGGCAGGGGGAATTCACCCCTCCACTTT. It yields the protein CASYGRGNSPLHF.

The V and J genes are TRBV12-3 or TRBV12-4 and TRBJ1-1; possible D gene TRBD1, 6 bases. This CDR3 has 16 amino acids. The V and J ends lost 3 bases and 4 bases respectively, with 18 bases between them. The CDR3 DNA reads as TGTGCCAGCAGTTTTACGGGGGGCCTACTTGGCACTGAAGCTTTCTTT. It translates to CASSFTGGLLGTEAFF.

In its sample, this clonotype was seen a few times. CDR3 nucleotide sequence: TGTGCCATCAGTGAGTCAGAGACTGAGCAGTTCTTC. As protein: CAISESETEQFF. The chain couples TRBV10-3 to TRBJ2-1, with D uncertain. CDR3 length: 12 residues. Looked up from germline, CDR1 is ENHRY and CDR2 is SYGVKD. V lost 0 bases to trimming and J lost 9 bases, with 6 bases between them.

This clonotype has ten or more counts. CDR3 amino acids: CASTRGVSGNTIYF. The CDR3 DNA is TGTGCCAGCACCCGGGGAGTCTCTGGAAACACCATATATTTT. The rearrangement uses TRBV7-9 and TRBJ1-3; D call uncertain. The V gene lost 7 bases and the J gene lost 0 bases, with 10 bases spanning the gap. This CDR3 is 14 amino acids long. Germline loops: CDR1 SEHNR, CDR2 FQNEAQ (reference sequence).

The chain joins TRBV6-4 to TRBJ2-3; 11 positions match TRBD1. Germline assignment: CDR1 MRHNA and CDR2 SNTAGT. The CDR3 spans 15 residues. Trimming at V came to 6 bases and at J to 5 bases, leaving 7 bases not matched to a gene. CDR3 loop: CASSRDRGLVDTQYF. DNA for the CDR3: TGTGCCAGCAGCCGGGACAGGGGGTTGGTAGATACGCAGTATTTT.

In this sample, this clonotype turned up a few times. The chain combines TRBV2 with TRBJ2-3; D is unresolved. This CDR3 has 19 residues. Per germline, CDR1 SNHLY and CDR2 FYNNEI. The V gene lost 1 base and the J gene lost 5 bases, with 25 bases spanning the gap. CDR3 sequence (DNA): TGTGCCAGCAGTGAAGTAAGTTGGTCAGGACGACGTGGGATAGATACGCAGTATTTT. Its translation: CASSEVSWSGRRGIDTQYF.

The rearrangement uses TRBV18 and TRBJ1-6; no clear D. The V and J ends lost 5 bases and 0 bases respectively, with 11 bases between them. This CDR3 spans 16 amino acids. The germline gives CDR1 KGHSH, CDR2 LQKENI. CDR3 sequence (DNA): TGTGCCAGCTCAAAAGAAAAGCACTCCTATAATTCACCCCTCCACTTT. It codes for CASSKEKHSYNSPLHF.

This chain joins TRBV29-1 and TRBJ2-3; the D is unclear. Germline V gives CDR1 SQVTM, CDR2 ANQGSEA. Trimming pared 1 base from V and 4 bases from J, leaving 6 bases between. The CDR3 runs 12 residues. The CDR3 DNA sequence: TGCAGCGTTGAAGTTCGGGCAGATACGCAGTATTTT. The encoded protein is CSVEVRADTQYF.

The gene calls are TRBV6-5 and TRBJ1-6, with 7 bases matching TRBD1. The CDR3 totals 13 residues. Germline V gene data show CDR1 as MNHEY and CDR2 as SVGAGI. V was pared by 5 bases and J by 11 bases, with 6 bases of the junction left unmatched. The CDR3 loop reads CASSIQGSAPLHF. As DNA, the CDR3 is TGTGCCAGCAGTATACAGGGGTCGGCACCCCTCCACTTT.

The rearrangement joins TRBV6-6 to TRBJ2-5; the D is unclear. Trimming took 1 base from V and 5 from J, leaving 8 bases between them. The CDR3 runs to 13 residues. Germline CDR1 MNHNY, CDR2 SVGAGI (reference sequence). The CDR3 sequence: CASSYLGMETQYF. The CDR3 DNA reads as TGTGCCAGCAGTTACTTGGGGATGGAGACCCAGTACTTC.

This clonotype was seen repeatedly, ten times or more. The J gene is TRBJ2-6, the V gene TRBV2; 10 bases map to TRBD1. J gave up 0 bases and V 6 bases, and 5 bases lay outside the gene matches. The CDR3 loop spans 17 amino acids. Germline values: CDR1 SNHLY, CDR2 FYNNEI. The CDR3 DNA sequence: TGTGCCAGCAGGAGGGACAGGGGAAGCTCTGGGGCCAACGTCCTGACTTTC. It encodes CASRRDRGSSGANVLTF.

The sample holds one count of this clonotype. A much larger clone differs by one base, so this may be a read error. The V gene is TRBV3-1, the J gene TRBJ2-1; tentative D call: TRBD2 (5 bases). Germline CDR1 and CDR2: LGHDT and YNNKEL (reference sequence). V lost 4 bases and J 15 bases, leaving 19 bases between the germline ends. The CDR3 extends over 13 amino acids. CDR3 DNA sequence: TGTGCCAGCAGCCGACTACAATCCAGCCGGGGGTTCTTC. This encodes CASSRLQSSRGFF.

The chain has TRBV19 and TRBJ2-7; TRBD1 matches at 9 bases. This CDR3 contains 14 residues. Unmatched junction bases numbered 6, after V lost 3 bases and J lost 6 bases. The V gene's germline CDR1 is LNHDA and CDR2 SQIVND (reference sequence). The CDR3 reads CASSIGTGYGEQYV. The CDR3 region has the DNA TGTGCCAGTAGTATCGGGACAGGGTACGGCGAGCAGTACGTC.